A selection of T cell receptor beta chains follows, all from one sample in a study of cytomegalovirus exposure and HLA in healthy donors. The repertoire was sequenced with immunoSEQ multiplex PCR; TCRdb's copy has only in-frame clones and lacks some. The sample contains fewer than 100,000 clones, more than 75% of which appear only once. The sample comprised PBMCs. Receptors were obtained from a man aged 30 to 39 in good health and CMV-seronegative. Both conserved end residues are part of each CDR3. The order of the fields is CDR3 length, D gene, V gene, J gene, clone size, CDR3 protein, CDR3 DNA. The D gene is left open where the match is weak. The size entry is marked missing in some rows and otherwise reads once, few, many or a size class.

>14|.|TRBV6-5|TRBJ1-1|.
CASSFEGMNTEAFF
TGTGCCAGCAGTTTCGAGGGCATGAACACTGAAGCTTTCTTT
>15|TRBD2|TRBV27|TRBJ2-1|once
CASRGGLAELNEQFF
TGTGCCAGCAGGGGCGGACTAGCGGAGCTCAATGAGCAGTTCTTC
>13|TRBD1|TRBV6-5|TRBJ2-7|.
CASGQGSSYEQYF
TGTGCCAGCGGACAGGGAAGCTCCTACGAGCAGTACTTC
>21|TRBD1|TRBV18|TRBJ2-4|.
CASSPLIYSQGAPLAKNIQYF
TGTGCCAGCTCACCACTCATTTATTCTCAGGGGGCCCCGCTGGCCAAAAACATTCAGTACTTC
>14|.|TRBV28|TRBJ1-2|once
CASSGTLNNYGYTF
TGTGCCAGCAGTGGGACACTCAATAACTATGGCTACACCTTC
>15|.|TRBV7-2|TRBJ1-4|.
CASSLERGPQVELFF
TGTGCCAGCAGCTTAGAGAGAGGGCCCCAGGTGGAACTGTTTTTT
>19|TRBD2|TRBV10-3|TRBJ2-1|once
CAISEPNYLAGVSYNEQFF
TGTGCCATCAGTGAACCGAACTACCTAGCGGGAGTATCCTACAATGAGCAGTTCTTC
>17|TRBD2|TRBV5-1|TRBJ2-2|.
CASSLDPGLADTGELFF
TGCGCCAGCAGCTTGGATCCGGGACTAGCGGACACCGGGGAGCTGTTTTTT
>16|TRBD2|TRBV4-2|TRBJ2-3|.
CASTPQGGSYTDTQYF
TGTGCCAGCACACCCCAAGGCGGGAGCTACACAGATACGCAGTATTTT
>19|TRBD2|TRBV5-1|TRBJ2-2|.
CASRLDRFSSGGPTGELFF
TGCGCCAGCAGATTGGATAGGTTTTCTAGCGGGGGTCCCACCGGGGAGCTGTTTTTT
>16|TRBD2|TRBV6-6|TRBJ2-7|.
CASHQAGGLAIDEQYF
TGTGCCAGTCATCAGGCAGGGGGACTAGCGATCGACGAGCAGTACTTC
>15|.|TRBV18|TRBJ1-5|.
CASSQEGASNQPQHF
TGTGCCAGCTCACAGGAAGGGGCTAGCAATCAGCCCCAGCATTTT
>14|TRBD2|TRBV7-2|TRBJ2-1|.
CASSFQRGHNEQFF
TGTGCCAGCAGCTTCCAGCGGGGCCACAATGAGCAGTTCTTC
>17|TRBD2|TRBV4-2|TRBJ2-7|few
CASSQDPTSGNSYEQYF
TGTGCCAGCAGCCAAGATCCCACTAGCGGCAACTCCTACGAGCAGTACTTC
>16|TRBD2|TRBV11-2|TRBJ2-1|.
CASSSYTSAIYNEQFF
TGTGCCAGCAGCTCTTATACTAGCGCCATCTACAATGAGCAGTTCTTC
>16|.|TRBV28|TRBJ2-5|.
CASSSLRAREVETQYF
TGTGCCAGCAGTTCGCTAAGGGCCAGGGAGGTGGAGACCCAGTACTTC
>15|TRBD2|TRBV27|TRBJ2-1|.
CASSLIAGIRNEQFF
TGTGCCAGCAGTTTAATAGCGGGGATTCGGAATGAGCAGTTCTTC
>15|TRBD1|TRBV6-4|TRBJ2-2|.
CASSEETGHTGELFF
TGTGCCAGCAGTGAAGAGACAGGGCACACCGGGGAGCTGTTTTTT
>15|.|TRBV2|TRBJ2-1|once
CASTKGAGVHNEQFF
TGTGCCAGCACCAAAGGGGCAGGGGTACACAATGAGCAGTTCTTC
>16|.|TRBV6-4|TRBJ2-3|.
CASSEAGGTGADTQYF
TGTGCCAGCAGCGAGGCAGGGGGGACGGGGGCAGATACGCAGTATTTT
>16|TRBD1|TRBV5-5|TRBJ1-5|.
CASSPGTGEAIQPQHF
TGTGCCAGCAGCCCAGGGACAGGGGAGGCTATACAGCCCCAGCATTTT
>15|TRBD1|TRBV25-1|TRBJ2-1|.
CASSPDRGLYNEQFF
TGTGCCAGCAGTCCCGACAGGGGCCTCTACAATGAGCAGTTCTTC
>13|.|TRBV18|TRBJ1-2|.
CASSTAGDRGYTF
TGTGCCAGCTCAACAGCAGGGGATCGTGGCTACACCTTC
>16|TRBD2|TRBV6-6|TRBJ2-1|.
CASRTGTSGGYNEQFF
TGTGCCAGCAGAACCGGGACTAGCGGGGGCTACAATGAGCAGTTCTTC
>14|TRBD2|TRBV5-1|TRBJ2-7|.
CASSSGTSGYEQYF
TGCGCCAGCAGCTCCGGGACTAGCGGCTACGAGCAGTACTTC
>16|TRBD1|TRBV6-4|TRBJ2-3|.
CASSDVGGAFTDTQYF
TGTGCCAGCAGTGACGTAGGGGGCGCATTCACAGATACGCAGTATTTT
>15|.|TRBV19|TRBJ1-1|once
CASSKGGEMNTEAFF
TGTGCCAGTAGTAAAGGGGGGGAGATGAACACTGAAGCTTTCTTT
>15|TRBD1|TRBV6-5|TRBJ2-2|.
CASSYRGRSTGELFF
TGTGCCAGCAGTTACAGGGGGCGCAGCACCGGGGAGCTGTTTTTT
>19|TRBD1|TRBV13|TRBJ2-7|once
CASSSRQGATPFGSYEQYF
TGTGCCAGCAGCTCTCGACAGGGGGCTACCCCTTTCGGGTCCTACGAGCAGTACTTC
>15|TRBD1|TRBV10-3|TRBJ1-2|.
CAVSGGNINFYGYTF
TGTGCCGTCTCAGGGGGGAACATAAACTTCTATGGCTACACCTTC
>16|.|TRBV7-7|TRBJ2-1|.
CASSQGGQRVPNEQFF
TGTGCTAGCAGCCAAGGGGGACAGCGGGTTCCCAATGAGCAGTTCTTC
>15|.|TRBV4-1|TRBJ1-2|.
CASSHQRGPHYGYTF
TGCGCCAGCAGCCACCAAAGGGGCCCCCACTATGGCTACACCTTC
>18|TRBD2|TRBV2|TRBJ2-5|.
CAIGPPSPGLGKGETQYF
TGTGCCATCGGCCCCCCCAGCCCGGGACTAGGAAAGGGAGAGACCCAGTACTTC
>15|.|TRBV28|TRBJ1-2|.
CASSWGSPTHYGYTF
TGTGCCAGCAGTTGGGGCAGTCCTACTCACTATGGCTACACCTTC
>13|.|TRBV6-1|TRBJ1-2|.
CASSATGVVSYTF
TGTGCCAGCAGCGCAACGGGGGTGGTGAGCTACACCTTC
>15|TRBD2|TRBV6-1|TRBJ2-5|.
CASSERTGGVETQYF
TGTGCCAGCAGTGAAAGGACGGGGGGGGTGGAGACCCAGTACTTC
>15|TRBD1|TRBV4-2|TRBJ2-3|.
CASSPDRELAGTQYF
TGTGCCAGCAGCCCGGACAGGGAACTAGCTGGTACGCAGTATTTT
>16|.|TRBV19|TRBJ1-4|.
CASSLLQAATNEKLFF
TGTGCCAGTAGTCTTCTCCAGGCTGCAACTAATGAAAAACTGTTTTTT
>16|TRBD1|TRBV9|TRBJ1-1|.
CASSGLGTGVNTEAFF
TGTGCCAGCAGCGGACTCGGGACAGGGGTGAACACTGAAGCTTTCTTT
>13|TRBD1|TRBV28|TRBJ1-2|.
CASSPGQTSGYTF
TGTGCCAGCAGTCCGGGACAGACGAGTGGCTACACCTTC
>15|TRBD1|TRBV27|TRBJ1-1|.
CASMMTGGTVTEAFF
TGTGCCAGCATGATGACAGGGGGCACGGTGACTGAAGCTTTCTTT
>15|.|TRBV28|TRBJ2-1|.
CASSLNRGYYNEQFF
TGTGCCAGCAGTTTAAACCGGGGATACTACAATGAGCAGTTCTTC
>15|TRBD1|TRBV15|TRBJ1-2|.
CATSINDWTGSGYTF
TGTGCCACCAGCATAAACGACTGGACAGGGTCCGGCTACACCTTC
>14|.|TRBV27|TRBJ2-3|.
CASREQVAADTQYF
TGTGCCAGCAGGGAACAGGTCGCAGCAGATACGCAGTATTTT
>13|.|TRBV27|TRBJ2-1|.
CASQTGYYNEQFF
TGTGCCAGCCAGACAGGTTATTACAATGAGCAGTTCTTC
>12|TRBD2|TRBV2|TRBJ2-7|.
CASGGATYEQYF
TGTGCCTCGGGGGGGGCAACCTACGAGCAGTACTTC
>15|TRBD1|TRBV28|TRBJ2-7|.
CASSSVGQGLSEQYF
TGTGCCAGCAGTTCAGTCGGACAGGGACTGTCCGAGCAGTACTTC
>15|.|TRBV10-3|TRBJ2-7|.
CAITPSTGPSYEQYF
TGTGCCATCACCCCCAGCACAGGGCCCTCCTACGAGCAGTACTTC
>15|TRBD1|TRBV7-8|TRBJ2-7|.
CASSPGTGTFYEQYF
TGTGCCAGCAGCCCCGGGACAGGGACGTTCTACGAGCAGTACTTC
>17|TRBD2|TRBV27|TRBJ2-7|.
CASNPGTSGRFFYEQYF
TGTGCCAGCAACCCGGGGACTAGCGGGAGGTTTTTTTACGAGCAGTACTTC